The 13 T cell receptor beta chains below all came from one sample that was sequenced in a study of blood T cell repertoires in COVID-19. Assay used: immunoSEQ multiplex PCR; TCRdb lists only in-frame clones, some missing. In the table there are about 80,000 clones, more than 65% of which are singletons. The sequencing sample was made of peripheral blood. Receptor source: a man aged 80 or over with acute or convalescent COVID-19.

The chain has TRBV5-4 and TRBJ1-2; possibly TRBD1 for D (5 bases). Looked up from germline, CDR1 is SGHNT and CDR2 is YYREEE (reference sequence). V was pared by 2 bases and J by 1 base, with 9 bases between. CDR3 size: 14 residues. CDR3 sequence reads: CASSLGRDNYGYTF. CDR3 sequence (DNA): TGTGCCAGCAGCTTAGGCAGGGATAACTATGGCTACACCTTC.

J is TRBJ2-3 and V is TRBV10-1; D remains ambiguous. CDR3 length equals 14 residues. Germline loops: CDR1 WNHNN, CDR2 SYGVQD (reference sequence). V was shortened by 2 bases and J by 0 bases, with 6 bases between the two germline ends. CDR3 coding DNA: TGCGCCAGCAGTGAGGCGGCGAGCACAGATACGCAGTATTTT. Translated: CASSEAASTDTQYF.

The CDR3 here is CASSASGSANEKLFF. Here the CDR3 DNA reads TGTGCCAGCAGCGCCTCAGGATCGGCTAATGAAAAACTGTTTTTT. The rearrangement joins TRBV9 to TRBJ1-4; D unresolved. Looked up from germline, CDR1 is SGDLS and CDR2 is YYNGEE. The CDR3 consists of 15 residues. Trimming removed 3 bases from V and 3 bases from J, with 12 bases in between.

This clone was seen a handful of times. The chain recombines TRBV11-2 with TRBJ2-2; D is perhaps TRBD1 (5 bases). Trimming cost V 4 bases and J 0 bases, with 18 bases left between them. CDR3 length: 18 residues. Germline CDR1 reads SGHAT; CDR2 reads FQNNGV. The DNA of the CDR3 is TGTGCCAGCAGCTGGTCGCGAATTGACAGTTCGAACACCGGGGAGCTGTTTTTT. It encodes CASSWSRIDSSNTGELFF.

V gene TRBV6-5 combines with J gene TRBJ1-1, with 11 bases fitting TRBD1. This CDR3 is built from 14 residues. Germline loops: CDR1 MNHEY, CDR2 SVGAGI. J lost 5 bases, V lost 5 bases, and 4 bases had no gene match. The CDR3 DNA reads as TGTGCCAGCAGTATCCGGGACAGGGGGACTGAAGCTTTCTTT. Encoded protein: CASSIRDRGTEAFF.

This chain uses TRBV18 with TRBJ1-1; 7 positions match TRBD1. The CDR3 has 16 amino acids. CDR1 KGHSH and CDR2 LQKENI come from the germline V gene. The V and J ends lost 2 bases and 4 bases, in that order; junction bases with no gene match: 10. CDR3 DNA: TGTGCCAGCTCACCAGGCCAGGGGGGAGGTAGCACTGAAGCTTTCTTT. This encodes CASSPGQGGGSTEAFF.

This chain joins TRBV2 and TRBJ1-6; D ambiguous. The CDR3 has 16 amino acids. CDR1 and CDR2 from the germline V gene are SNHLY and FYNNEI. V shed 5 bases and J shed 0 bases, with 11 bases lying between them. CDR3 residues: CASSTPGSSYNSPLHF. CDR3 bases: TGTGCCAGCAGTACTCCGGGGAGCTCCTATAATTCACCCCTCCACTTT.

The chain has TRBV5-1 and TRBJ1-1, with a tentative D call TRBD1 (6 bases). Germline CDR1 SGHRS, CDR2 YFSETQ. This CDR3 comprises 14 residues. V was trimmed by 4 bases and J by 2 bases, leaving 12 bases between them. DNA of the CDR3: TGCGCCAGCAGCCAGACAGGTTCTAACACTGAAGCTTTCTTT. This gives the protein CASSQTGSNTEAFF.

The chain joins TRBV5-5 to TRBJ2-1, with 8 bases identical to TRBD2. Looked up from germline, CDR1 is SGHKS and CDR2 is YYEKEE (reference sequence). After removal of 4 bases from V and 7 bases from J, the junction contained 16 bases not matched to a gene. The CDR3 sequence is 17 residues long. The CDR3 DNA reads as TGTGCCAGCAGCCCGGGCGGGGGTAGCGGGGTGCTGAATGAGCAGTTCTTC. Translated, it gives CASSPGGGSGVLNEQFF.

This clone was counted between two and nine times. The rearrangement links TRBV30 to TRBJ1-5; 10 nucleotides align to TRBD1. Looked up from germline, CDR1 is GTSNPN and CDR2 is SVGIG (reference sequence). The length of the CDR3 is 16 residues. The junction had 11 bases not matched to a gene; V was cut back by 0 bases and J by 9 bases. As DNA, the CDR3 is TGTGCCTGGAGTGTAGCCCGGACAGGGGGATACGGGCCCCAGCATTTT. It yields the protein CAWSVARTGGYGPQHF.

This clone was recorded once. The V and J genes are TRBV7-3 and TRBJ2-7, with TRBD2 matching 7 bases. The CDR3 sequence is 15 residues long. With 0 bases clipped from V and 0 bases from J, the junction kept 2 bases outside the gene matches. Germline lookup yields CDR1 SGHTA and CDR2 FQGTGA. The CDR3, as DNA: TGTGCCAGCAGCTTAACTGGCGGGAGCTCCTACGAGCAGTACTTC. Its translation: CASSLTGGSSYEQYF.

J is TRBJ1-3 and V is TRBV11-2; D gene ambiguous. The CDR3 consists of 15 residues. The germline CDR1 and CDR2 sequences are SGHAT and FQNNGV. Trimming stripped 1 base from V and 0 bases from J, with 7 bases between. Here the CDR3 reads CASSLAPSSGNTIYF. CDR3 DNA: TGTGCCAGCAGCTTAGCACCCAGCTCTGGAAACACCATATATTTT.

The chain combines TRBV27 with TRBJ2-3; 14 bases fit TRBD2. There are 18 residues in the CDR3. Germline assignment: CDR1 MNHEY and CDR2 SMNVEV (reference sequence). Trimming at V came to 4 bases and at J to 2 bases, leaving 8 bases not matched to a gene. The CDR3 loop reads CASSSIWTSGGPTDTQYF. CDR3 coding DNA: TGTGCCAGCAGTTCCATATGGACTAGCGGGGGGCCCACAGATACGCAGTATTTT.